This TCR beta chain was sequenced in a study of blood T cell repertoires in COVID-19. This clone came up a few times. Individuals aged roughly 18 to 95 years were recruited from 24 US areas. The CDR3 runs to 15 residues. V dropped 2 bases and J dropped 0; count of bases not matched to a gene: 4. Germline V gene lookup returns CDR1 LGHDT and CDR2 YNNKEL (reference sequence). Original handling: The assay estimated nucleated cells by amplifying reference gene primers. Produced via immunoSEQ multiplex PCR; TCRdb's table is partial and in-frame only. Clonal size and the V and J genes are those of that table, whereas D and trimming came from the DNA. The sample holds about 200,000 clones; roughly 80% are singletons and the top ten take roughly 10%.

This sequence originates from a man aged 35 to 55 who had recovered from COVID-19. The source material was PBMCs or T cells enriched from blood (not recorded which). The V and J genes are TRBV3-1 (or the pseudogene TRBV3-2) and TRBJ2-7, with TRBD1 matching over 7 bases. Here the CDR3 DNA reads TGTGCCAGCAGCCAATTCCCAGGGGGCTCCTACGAGCAGTACTTC. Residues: CASSQFPGGSYEQYF.